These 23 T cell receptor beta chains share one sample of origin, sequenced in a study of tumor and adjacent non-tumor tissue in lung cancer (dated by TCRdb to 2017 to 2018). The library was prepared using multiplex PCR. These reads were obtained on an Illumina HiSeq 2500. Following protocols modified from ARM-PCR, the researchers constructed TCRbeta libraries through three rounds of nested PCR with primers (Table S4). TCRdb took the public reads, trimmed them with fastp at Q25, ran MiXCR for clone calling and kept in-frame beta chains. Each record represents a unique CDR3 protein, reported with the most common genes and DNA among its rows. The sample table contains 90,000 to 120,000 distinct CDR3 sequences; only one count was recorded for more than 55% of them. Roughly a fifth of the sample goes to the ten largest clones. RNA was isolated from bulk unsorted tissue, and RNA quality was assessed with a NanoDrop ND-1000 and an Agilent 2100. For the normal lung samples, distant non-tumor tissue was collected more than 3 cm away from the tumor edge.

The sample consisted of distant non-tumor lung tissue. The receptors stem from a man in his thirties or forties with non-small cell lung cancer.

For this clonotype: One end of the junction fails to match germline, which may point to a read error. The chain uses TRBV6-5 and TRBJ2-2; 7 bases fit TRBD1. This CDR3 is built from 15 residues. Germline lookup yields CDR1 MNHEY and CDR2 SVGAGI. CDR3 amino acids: CTSSAWDSRSGELFF. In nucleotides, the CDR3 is TGTACCAGTAGTGCCTGGGACAGCCGATCAGGGGAGCTGTTTTTT.

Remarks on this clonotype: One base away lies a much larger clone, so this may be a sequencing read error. CDR3 sequence: CASRLQGAGIEKLFF. The CDR3 coding sequence is TGTGCCAGCCGTCTACAGGGGGCGGGGATTGAAAAACTGTTTTTT. The chain recombines TRBV7-9 with TRBJ1-4, with 9 bases matching TRBD1. Germline-derived CDR1 and CDR2 are SEHNR and FQNEAQ (reference sequence). This CDR3 region has 15 residues. V shed 8 bases and J 7 bases; nucleotides not matched to a gene: 11.

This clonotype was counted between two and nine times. CDR3 residues: CATSDRHPIQLETQYF. For the CDR3, the DNA is TGTGCCACCAGTGACCGCCATCCGATTCAGTTGGAGACCCAGTACTTC. The chain recombines TRBV24-1 with TRBJ2-5; D remains unclear. CDR1 and CDR2 (germline): KGHDR, SFDVKD. V lost 4 bases to trimming and J lost 5 bases, with 19 bases between them. The CDR3 sequence is 16 residues long.

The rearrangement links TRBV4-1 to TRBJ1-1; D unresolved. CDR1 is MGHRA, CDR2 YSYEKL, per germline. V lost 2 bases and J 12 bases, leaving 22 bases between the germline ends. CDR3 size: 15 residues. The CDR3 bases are TGCGCCAGCAGCCAAAAGGGCAAGGCAGACACCGAATCTTTCTTT. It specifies CASSQKGKADTESFF.

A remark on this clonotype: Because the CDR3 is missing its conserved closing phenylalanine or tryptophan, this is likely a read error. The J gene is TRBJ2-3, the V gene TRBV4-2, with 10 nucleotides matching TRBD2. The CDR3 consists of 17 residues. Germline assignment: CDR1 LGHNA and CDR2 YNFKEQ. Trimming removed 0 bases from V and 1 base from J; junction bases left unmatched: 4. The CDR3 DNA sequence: TGTGCCAGCAGCCAAGAACTAGCGGGGATGCGCACAGATACGCAGTATTCT. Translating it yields CASSQELAGMRTDTQYS.

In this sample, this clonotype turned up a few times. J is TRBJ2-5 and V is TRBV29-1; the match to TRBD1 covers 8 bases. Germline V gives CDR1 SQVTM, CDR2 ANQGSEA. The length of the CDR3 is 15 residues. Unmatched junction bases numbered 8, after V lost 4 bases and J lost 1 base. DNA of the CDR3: TGCAGCGTTGGTCGGACAGGGTCTGGCCAAGAGACCCAGTACTTC. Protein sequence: CSVGRTGSGQETQYF.

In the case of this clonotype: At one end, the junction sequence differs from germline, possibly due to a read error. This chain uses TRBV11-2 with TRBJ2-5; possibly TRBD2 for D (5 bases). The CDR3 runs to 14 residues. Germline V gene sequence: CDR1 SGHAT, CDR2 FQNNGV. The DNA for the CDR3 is TGTGCCAGCAGTTTAGATTGGGTGGGAGAGATCCAGTACTTC. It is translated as CASSLDWVGEIQYF.

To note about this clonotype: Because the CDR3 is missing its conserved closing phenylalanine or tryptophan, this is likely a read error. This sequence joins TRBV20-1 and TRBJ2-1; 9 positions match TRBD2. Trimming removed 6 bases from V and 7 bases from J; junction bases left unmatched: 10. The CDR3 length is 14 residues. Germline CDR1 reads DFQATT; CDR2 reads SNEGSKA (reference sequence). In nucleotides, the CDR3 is TGCAGTGCGGCTAGCGGGATGGATGAAAATGAGCAGTTCATC. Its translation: CSAASGMDENEQFI.

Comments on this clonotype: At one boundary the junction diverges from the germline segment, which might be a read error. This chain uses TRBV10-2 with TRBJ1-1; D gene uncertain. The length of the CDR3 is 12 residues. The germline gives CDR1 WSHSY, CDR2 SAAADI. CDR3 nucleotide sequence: TGCGCCAGTAGTGATACCCAGTGGGGAGCTTTCTTT. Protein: CASSDTQWGAFF.

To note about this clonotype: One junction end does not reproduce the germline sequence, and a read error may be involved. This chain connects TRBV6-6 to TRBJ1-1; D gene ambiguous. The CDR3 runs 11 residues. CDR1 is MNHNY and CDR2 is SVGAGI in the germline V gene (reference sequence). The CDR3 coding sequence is TGTGCCAGCAGCCTGCGAACTGGAGCTTTCTTT. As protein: CASSLRTGAFF.

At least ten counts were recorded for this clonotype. Written as DNA, the CDR3 is TGTGCCAGCAGCTTCTGGAGTGAAGCTTTCTTT. Encoded protein: CASSFWSEAFF. The chain recombines TRBV5-4 with TRBJ1-1, with unresolved D. V dropped 2 bases and J dropped 7 bases, with 6 bases sitting between them. The germline gives CDR1 SGHNT, CDR2 YYREEE (reference sequence). CDR3 size: 11 residues.

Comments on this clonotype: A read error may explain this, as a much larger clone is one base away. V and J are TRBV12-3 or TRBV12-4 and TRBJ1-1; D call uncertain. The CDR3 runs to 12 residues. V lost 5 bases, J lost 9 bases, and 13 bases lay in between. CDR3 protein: CASSIRFTKAFF. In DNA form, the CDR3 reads TGTGCCAGCAGTATTCGATTCACCAAAGCTTTCTTT.

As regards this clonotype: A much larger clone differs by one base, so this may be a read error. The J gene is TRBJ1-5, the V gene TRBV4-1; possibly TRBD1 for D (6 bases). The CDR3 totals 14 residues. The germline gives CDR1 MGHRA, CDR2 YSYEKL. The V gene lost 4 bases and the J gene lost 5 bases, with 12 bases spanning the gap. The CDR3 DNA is TGCGCCAGCAGCCTCTGGGACACGGATCAGCCCCAGCATTTT. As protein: CASSLWDTDQPQHF.

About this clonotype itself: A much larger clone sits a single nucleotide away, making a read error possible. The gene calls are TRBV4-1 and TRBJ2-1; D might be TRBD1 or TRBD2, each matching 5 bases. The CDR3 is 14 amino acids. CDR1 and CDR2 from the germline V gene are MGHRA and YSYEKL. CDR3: CSSSPRGTYNEQFF. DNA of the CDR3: TGCTCCAGCAGCCCCCGGGGCACCTACAATGAGCAGTTCTTC.

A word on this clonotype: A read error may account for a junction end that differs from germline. CDR3 in amino acids: CSARGEYEQYF. DNA for the CDR3: TGCAGTGCTAGAGGTGAGTACGAGCAATACTTC. J is TRBJ2-7 and V is TRBV20-1, with unresolved D. This CDR3 spans 11 amino acids. Germline CDR1 and CDR2: DFQATT and SNEGSKA (reference sequence).

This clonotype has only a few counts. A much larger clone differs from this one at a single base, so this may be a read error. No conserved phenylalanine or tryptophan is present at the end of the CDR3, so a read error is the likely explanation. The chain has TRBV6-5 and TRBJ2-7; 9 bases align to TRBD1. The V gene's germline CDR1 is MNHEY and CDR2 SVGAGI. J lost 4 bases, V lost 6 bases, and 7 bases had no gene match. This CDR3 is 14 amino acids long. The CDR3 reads CASRDDRGRYEQYL. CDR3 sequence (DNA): TGTGCCAGCAGGGATGACAGGGGGAGGTACGAGCAGTACTTA.

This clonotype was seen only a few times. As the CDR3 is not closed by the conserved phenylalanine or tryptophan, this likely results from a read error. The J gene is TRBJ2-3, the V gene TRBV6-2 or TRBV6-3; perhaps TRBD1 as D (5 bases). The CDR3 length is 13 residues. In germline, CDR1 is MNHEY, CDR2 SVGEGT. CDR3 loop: CASRTRVPDTQYS. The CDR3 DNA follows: TGTGCCAGCAGGACCAGGGTTCCAGATACCCAGTATTCT.

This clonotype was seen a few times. CDR3 nucleotide sequence: TGCAGCGTTGAGGGACCGGCTGGAAAACTGTTTTTT. Protein: CSVEGPAGKLFF. This chain joins TRBV29-1 and TRBJ1-4; D may be TRBD1 (5 bases). V dropped 3 bases and J dropped 10 bases, with 12 bases sitting between them. Germline V lookup: CDR1 SQVTM, CDR2 ANQGSEA. The CDR3 is made up of 12 amino acids.

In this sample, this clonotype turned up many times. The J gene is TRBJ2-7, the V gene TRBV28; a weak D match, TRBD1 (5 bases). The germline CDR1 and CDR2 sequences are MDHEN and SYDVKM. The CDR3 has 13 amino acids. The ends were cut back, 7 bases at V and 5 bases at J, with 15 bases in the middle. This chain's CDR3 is CASNLRGSNEQYF. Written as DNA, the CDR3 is TGTGCCAGCAACCTAAGGGGTTCTAACGAGCAGTACTTC.

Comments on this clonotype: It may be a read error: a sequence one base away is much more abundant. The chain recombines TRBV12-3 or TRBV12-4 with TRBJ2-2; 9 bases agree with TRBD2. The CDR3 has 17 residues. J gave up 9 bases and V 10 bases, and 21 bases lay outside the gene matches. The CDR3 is CANSGLRGSGSPRELFF. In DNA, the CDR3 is TGTGCCAACAGCGGCCTCCGGGGTAGCGGGAGTCCGCGGGAGCTGTTTTTT.

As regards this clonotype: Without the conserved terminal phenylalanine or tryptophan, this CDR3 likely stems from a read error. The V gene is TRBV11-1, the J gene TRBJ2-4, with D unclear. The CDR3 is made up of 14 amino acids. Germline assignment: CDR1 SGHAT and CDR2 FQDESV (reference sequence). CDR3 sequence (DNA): TGTGCCAACAGCTGGACCGGAGTCAAAAACATCCAGTACCTC. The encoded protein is CANSWTGVKNIQYL.

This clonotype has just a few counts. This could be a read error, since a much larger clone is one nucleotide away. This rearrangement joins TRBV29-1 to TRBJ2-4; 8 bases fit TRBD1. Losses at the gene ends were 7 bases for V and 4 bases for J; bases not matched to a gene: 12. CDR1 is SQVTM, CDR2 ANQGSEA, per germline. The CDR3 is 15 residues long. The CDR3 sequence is CSAELRDRTKNIQYF. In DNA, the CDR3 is TGCAGCGCGGAACTCCGGGACAGGACAAAAAACATTCAGTACTTC.

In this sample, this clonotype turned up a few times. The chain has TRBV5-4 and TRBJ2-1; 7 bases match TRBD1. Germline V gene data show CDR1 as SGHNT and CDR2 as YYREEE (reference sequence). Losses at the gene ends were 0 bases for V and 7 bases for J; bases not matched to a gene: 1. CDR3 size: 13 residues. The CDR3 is CASSLARGNEQFF. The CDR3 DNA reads TGTGCCAGCAGCTTGGCCAGGGGGAATGAGCAGTTCTTC.